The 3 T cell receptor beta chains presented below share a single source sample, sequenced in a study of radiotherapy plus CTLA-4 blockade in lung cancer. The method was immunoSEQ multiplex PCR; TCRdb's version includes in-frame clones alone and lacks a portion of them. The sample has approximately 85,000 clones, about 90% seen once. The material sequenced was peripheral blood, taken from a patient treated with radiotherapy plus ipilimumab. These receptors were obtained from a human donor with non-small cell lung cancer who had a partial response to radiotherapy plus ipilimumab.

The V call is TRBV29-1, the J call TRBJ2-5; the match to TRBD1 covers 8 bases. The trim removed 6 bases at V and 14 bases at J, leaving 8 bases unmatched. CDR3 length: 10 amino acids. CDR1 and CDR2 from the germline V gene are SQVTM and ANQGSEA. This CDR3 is CSVEDRVPYF. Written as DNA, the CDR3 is TGCAGCGTAGAGGACAGGGTACCATACTTC.

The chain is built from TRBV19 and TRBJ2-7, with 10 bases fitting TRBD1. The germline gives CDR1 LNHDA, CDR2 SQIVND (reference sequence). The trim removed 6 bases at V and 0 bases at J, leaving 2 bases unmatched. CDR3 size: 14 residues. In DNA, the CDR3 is TGTGCCAGTAGAGGGACAGGGGCCTCCTACGAGCAGTACTTC. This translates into CASRGTGASYEQYF.

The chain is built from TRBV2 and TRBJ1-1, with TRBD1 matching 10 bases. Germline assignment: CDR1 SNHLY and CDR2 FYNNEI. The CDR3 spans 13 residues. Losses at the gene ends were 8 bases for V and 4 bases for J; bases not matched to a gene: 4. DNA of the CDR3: TGTGCCAGCCTAAGGACAGGGGGCACTGAAGCTTTCTTT. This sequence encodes CASLRTGGTEAFF.